The TCR beta chain described here comes from a study of blood T cell repertoires in COVID-19. Study details: Samples of COVID-19 (acute and convalescent) were obtained from the United States, Italy and Spain. The analysed material was cDNA or gDNA that came from T cells, B-cell-depleted T cells, or PBMCs.

The CDR3 runs 14 residues. Germline lookup yields CDR1 MNHEY and CDR2 SVGAGI. V lost 5 bases and J 3 bases, leaving 10 bases between the germline ends. Authors' processing steps: From reference gene primer amplification, estimates of nucleated cell counts were derived. Clones were read by immunoSEQ multiplex PCR, and TCRdb kept only the in-frame ones, dropping some. V and J calls plus clone size are reproduced from that table; the DNA served to infer D and trimming. Of about 58,000 clones in the sample, over 65% were seen once. The source is a man in his forties with active COVID-19. Source material: peripheral blood. The rearrangement uses TRBV6-5 and TRBJ2-2, with D possibly TRBD2 on 7 matching bases. The chain's CDR3 is CASSPGGYTGELFF. The CDR3 nucleotides read TGTGCCAGCAGTCCGGGGGGCTACACCGGGGAGCTGTTTTTT.